The 28 T cell receptor beta chains below come from one sample, sequenced in a study of cytomegalovirus exposure and HLA in healthy donors. Clones were read by immunoSEQ multiplex PCR, and TCRdb kept only the in-frame ones, dropping some. The sample includes about 140,000 clones, 86% seen only once; the top ten take less than 3%. The source material was PBMCs. The receptors were sampled from a man aged 18 to 29 in good health and CMV-seronegative.

The V call is TRBV19, the J call TRBJ1-5; 7 bases agree with TRBD1. The CDR3 loop spans 13 amino acids. V shed 3 bases, J shed 11 bases, and the junction held 7 bases outside the gene matches. CDR1 and CDR2 from the germline V gene are LNHDA and SQIVND (reference sequence). CDR3: CASSIGRDSSQHF. The DNA of the CDR3 is TGTGCCAGTAGTATTGGTAGGGACAGCTCCCAGCATTTT.

The J gene is TRBJ1-1, the V gene TRBV18; D is unresolved. The V gene lost 3 bases and the J gene lost 8 bases, with 13 bases spanning the gap. The CDR3 is 13 amino acids. Germline V CDR1 and CDR2: KGHSH, LQKENI. The CDR3 loop reads CASSPPVSVEAFF. The CDR3 DNA follows: TGTGCCAGCTCACCGCCGGTCTCGGTCGAAGCTTTCTTT.

The rearrangement uses TRBV5-6 and TRBJ2-3, with a possible D match to TRBD1 (7 bases). The germline gives CDR1 SGHDT, CDR2 YYEEEE. The CDR3 has 14 amino acids. V shed 5 bases and J shed 5 bases, with 15 bases lying between them. For the CDR3, the DNA is TGTGCCAGCAGTCCGAGGGGGCGGGGAGATACGCAGTATTTT. Its translation is CASSPRGRGDTQYF.

This chain joins TRBV19 and TRBJ1-3; D uncertain. This CDR3 is built from 15 residues. V gave up 3 bases and J gave up 0 bases, with 9 bases separating them. Germline V lookup: CDR1 LNHDA, CDR2 SQIVND (reference sequence). For the CDR3, the DNA is TGTGCCAGTAGTATGATTCCTAGCTCTGGAAACACCATATATTTT. Protein sequence: CASSMIPSSGNTIYF.

V usage is TRBV5-1 and J usage is TRBJ1-1; 7 positions agree with TRBD1. The junction had 0 bases not matched to a gene; V was cut back by 1 base and J by 0 bases. The CDR3 totals 14 residues. The germline CDR1 and CDR2 sequences are SGHRS and YFSETQ. This chain's CDR3 is CASSLTGVNTEAFF. The CDR3 DNA follows: TGCGCCAGCAGCTTGACAGGGGTGAACACTGAAGCTTTCTTT.

This clone was found a few times. J is TRBJ2-7 and V is TRBV7-2; the D is unclear. In germline, CDR1 is SGHTA, CDR2 FQGNSA. V was clipped by 5 bases and J by 4 bases, with 12 bases between them. The CDR3 contains 13 residues. In DNA, the CDR3 is TGTGCCAGCAGCCCAGCGCCCGAATACGAGCAGTACTTC. Translated: CASSPAPEYEQYF.

The chain has TRBV5-4 and TRBJ2-7, with 8 bases lining up with TRBD2. Germline V CDR1 and CDR2: SGHNT, YYREEE (reference sequence). The CDR3 sequence is 14 residues long. Losses at the gene ends were 1 base for V and 6 bases for J; bases not matched to a gene: 6. CDR3 in amino acids: CASSLPAGVGEQYF. DNA of the CDR3: TGTGCCAGCAGCTTGCCAGCGGGAGTGGGCGAGCAGTACTTC.

The V call is TRBV29-1, the J call TRBJ2-2; the match to TRBD2 covers 7 bases. Germline CDR1 SQVTM, CDR2 ANQGSEA. The length of the CDR3 is 15 residues. V was clipped by 5 bases and J by 0 bases; unmatched bases: 6. The CDR3 region is CSVRGRGANTGELFF. In DNA form, the CDR3 reads TGCAGCGTTCGGGGACGGGGGGCGAACACCGGGGAGCTGTTTTTT.

V is TRBV11-2 and J is TRBJ2-1; 8 bases align to TRBD1. Germline CDR1 reads SGHAT; CDR2 reads FQNNGV. J gave up 10 bases and V 2 bases, and 10 bases lay outside the gene matches. The CDR3 consists of 15 residues. The CDR3 DNA follows: TGTGCCAGCAGCTTAACGTACAGGGGGTCAGGCGAGCAGTTCTTC. As protein: CASSLTYRGSGEQFF.

V gene TRBV30 combines with J gene TRBJ1-3, with no clear D. The CDR3 has 16 amino acids. V gave up 8 bases and J gave up 3 bases, with 23 bases separating them. Germline V gene lookup returns CDR1 GTSNPN and CDR2 SVGIG (reference sequence). The CDR3, as DNA: TGTGCCACAATAAGTGGTAGCCCGGTTGTTGGAAACACCATATATTTT. It yields the protein CATISGSPVVGNTIYF. The full variable domain, its missing parts supplied by reference TRBV30 and TRBJ1-3, is SQTIHQWPATLVQPVGSPLSLECTVEGTSNPNLYWYRQAAGRGLQLLFYSVGIGQISSEVPQNLSASRPQDRQFILSSKKLLLSDSGFYLCATISGSPVVGNTIYFGEGSWLTVV.

The chain couples TRBV30 to TRBJ2-7; 9 nucleotides align to TRBD1. This CDR3 spans 15 amino acids. CDR1 GTSNPN and CDR2 SVGIG come from the germline V gene (reference sequence). V was clipped by 1 base and J by 0 bases; unmatched bases: 4. The CDR3 loop reads CAWSETGGFSYEQYF. As DNA, the CDR3 is TGTGCCTGGAGTGAAACAGGGGGCTTCTCCTACGAGCAGTACTTC. Drawing the rest from reference TRBV30 and TRBJ2-7, the complete variable domain is SQTIHQWPATLVQPVGSPLSLECTVEGTSNPNLYWYRQAAGRGLQLLFYSVGIGQISSEVPQNLSASRPQDRQFILSSKKLLLSDSGFYLCAWSETGGFSYEQYFGPGTRLTVT.

The rearrangement links TRBV5-1 to TRBJ2-7; TRBD2 might be the D (5 bases). Germline assignment: CDR1 SGHRS and CDR2 YFSETQ. Trimming removed 3 bases at V and 2 bases at J, with 15 bases between. This CDR3 spans 15 amino acids. The CDR3 loop is CASSCCRGSAYEQYF. The CDR3 region has the DNA TGCGCCAGCAGCTGCTGTAGAGGGAGCGCCTACGAGCAGTACTTC. Complete variable domain (other parts from reference TRBV5-1 and TRBJ2-7): KAGVTQTPRYLIKTRGQQVTLSCSPISGHRSVSWYQQTPGQGLQFLFEYFSETQRNKGNFPGRFSGRQFSNSRSEMNVSTLELGDSALYLCASSCCRGSAYEQYFGPGTRLTVT.

The V and J genes are TRBV5-1 and TRBJ1-1; TRBD1 is a possible D gene (5 bases). Trimming cost V 1 base and J 6 bases, with 13 bases left between them. CDR1 SGHRS and CDR2 YFSETQ come from the germline V gene. CDR3 size: 14 residues. CDR3 DNA sequence: TGCGCCAGCAGCTTGCAGGGCCCTGGGGCTGAAGCTTTCTTT. Its translation: CASSLQGPGAEAFF.

This sequence joins TRBV7-2 and TRBJ1-1; a weak D match, TRBD1 (6 bases). V was shortened by 3 bases and J by 3 bases, with 11 bases between the two germline ends. Germline CDR1 is SGHTA and CDR2 is FQGNSA. The CDR3 covers 14 residues. The CDR3 loop reads CASSFRDTDTEAFF. The CDR3 bases are TGTGCCAGCAGCTTCCGGGACACGGACACTGAAGCTTTCTTT.

This chain joins TRBV7-9 and TRBJ1-5, with D possibly TRBD1 on 5 matching bases. The germline gives CDR1 SEHNR, CDR2 FQNEAQ (reference sequence). The CDR3 has 12 amino acids. V was trimmed by 5 bases and J by 5 bases, leaving 7 bases between them. The CDR3 protein is CASSTGDQPQHF. CDR3 DNA: TGTGCCAGCAGCACAGGAGATCAGCCCCAGCATTTT.

This clone has only a few counts. The J gene is TRBJ1-1, the V gene TRBV29-1; D remains ambiguous. This CDR3 region has 14 residues. CDR1 and CDR2 from the germline V gene are SQVTM and ANQGSEA. V lost 4 bases to trimming and J lost 6 bases, with 18 bases between them. The CDR3 nucleotides are TGCAGCGTTGCCAGATCGGGGAGGGCTTCTGAAGCTTTCTTT. Protein: CSVARSGRASEAFF. Full variable domain (rest looked up from reference TRBV29-1 and TRBJ1-1): SAVISQKPSRDICQRGTSLTIQCQVDSQVTMMFWYRQQPGQSLTLIATANQGSEATYESGFVIDKFPISRPNLTFSTLTVSNMSPEDSSIYLCSVARSGRASEAFFGQGTRLTVV.

This CDR3 is CSVLRRDSHSETQYF. CDR3 DNA sequence: TGCAGCGTTCTGAGACGGGACAGTCATTCTGAGACCCAGTACTTC. The chain recombines TRBV29-1 with TRBJ2-5, with 7 positions matching TRBD1. With V trimmed by 5 bases and J by 5 bases, 14 bases remained unmatched. Germline CDR1 SQVTM, CDR2 ANQGSEA. This CDR3 is built from 15 residues. The variable domain in full, completed from reference TRBV29-1 and TRBJ2-5, reads SAVISQKPSRDICQRGTSLTIQCQVDSQVTMMFWYRQQPGQSLTLIATANQGSEATYESGFVIDKFPISRPNLTFSTLTVSNMSPEDSSIYLCSVLRRDSHSETQYFGPGTRLLVL.

The count of this clone is one. The J gene is TRBJ1-2, the V gene TRBV5-6, with 7 bases that match TRBD1. The length of the CDR3 is 14 residues. Germline V gene sequence: CDR1 SGHDT, CDR2 YYEEEE. V lost 4 bases, J lost 4 bases, and 7 bases stayed unmatched. The CDR3 region has the DNA TGTGCCAGCAGCCCTCGGACAGGCTCCTATGGCTACACCTTC. Its translation: CASSPRTGSYGYTF.

This chain uses TRBV2 with TRBJ2-1, with 9 bases aligning to TRBD1. V shed 4 bases, J shed 9 bases, and the junction held 7 bases outside the gene matches. In germline, CDR1 is SNHLY, CDR2 FYNNEI. The CDR3 totals 14 residues. The CDR3 bases are TGTGCCAGCAGTGCTGACAGGGGGGAGGGTGAGCAGTTCTTC. Encoded protein: CASSADRGEGEQFF.

The genes are TRBV6-5 and TRBJ1-1, with 8 nucleotides matching TRBD1. The CDR3 consists of 13 residues. With 6 bases clipped from V and 6 bases from J, the junction kept 6 bases outside the gene matches. Germline V gene sequence: CDR1 MNHEY, CDR2 SVGAGI. CDR3 nucleotides: TGTGCCAGCAGCTTCGACAGGGGCCCTGAAGCTTTCTTT. Its protein is CASSFDRGPEAFF.

CDR3 amino acids: CASSLGQGDQPQHF. The CDR3 DNA reads as TGCGCCAGCAGCCTGGGACAGGGAGATCAGCCCCAGCATTTT. The chain recombines TRBV4-1 with TRBJ1-5; 9 nucleotides align to TRBD1. The junction had 3 bases not matched to a gene; V was cut back by 4 bases and J by 5 bases. The CDR3 runs 14 residues. The germline V gene encodes CDR1 MGHRA and CDR2 YSYEKL.

The rearrangement uses TRBV5-5 and TRBJ2-2, with 7 bases aligning to TRBD1. Germline loops: CDR1 SGHKS, CDR2 YYEKEE (reference sequence). The V gene end was trimmed by 4 bases and the J gene end by 2 bases; junction bases not matched to a gene: 8. The length of the CDR3 is 16 residues. As DNA, the CDR3 is TGTGCCAGCAGCCAGGTGGGACAGCGCAACACCGGGGAGCTGTTTTTT. It translates to CASSQVGQRNTGELFF.

This clone was seen only a few times. The chain recombines TRBV28 with TRBJ2-7, with TRBD2 as a possible D gene (6 bases). The CDR3 is made up of 14 amino acids. Germline CDR1 and CDR2: MDHEN and SYDVKM. Deletions cut 4 bases from V and 3 bases from J, with 13 bases between. This CDR3 is CASSSGGKNYEQYF. The DNA of the CDR3 is TGTGCCAGCAGTTCAGGCGGGAAAAACTACGAGCAGTACTTC.

The table lists this clone with a few counts. This sequence joins TRBV7-2 and TRBJ2-7; a possible D gene is TRBD2 (6 bases). CDR1 SGHTA and CDR2 FQGNSA come from the germline V gene. The CDR3 loop spans 14 amino acids. V lost 4 bases and J 3 bases, leaving 13 bases between the germline ends. CDR3 sequence (DNA): TGTGCCAGCAGCTACCAAGCTAGCGTCTACGAGCAGTACTTC. This gives the protein CASSYQASVYEQYF.

CDR3 DNA sequence: TGTGCCAGCAGTTACTCAGGTCGGGGTGGTGAGCAGTTCTTC. Translated: CASSYSGRGGEQFF. The rearrangement uses TRBV6-5 and TRBJ2-1, with D possibly being TRBD2 (5 bases). Germline-derived CDR1 and CDR2 are MNHEY and SVGAGI. CDR3 length equals 14 residues. Trimming stripped 0 bases from V and 9 bases from J, with 12 bases between.

The rearrangement links TRBV27 to TRBJ2-1; TRBD2 matches at 7 bases. After removal of 6 bases from V and 7 bases from J, the junction contained 12 bases not matched to a gene. The CDR3 totals 15 residues. Germline V lookup: CDR1 MNHEY, CDR2 SMNVEV (reference sequence). This CDR3 is CASSPRTRISNEQFF. The CDR3 region has the DNA TGTGCCAGCAGCCCTCGGACTAGAATAAGTAATGAGCAGTTCTTC.

This sequence joins TRBV7-2 and TRBJ2-1; D might be TRBD2 (6 bases). V dropped 7 bases and J dropped 0 bases, with 19 bases sitting between them. CDR3 length: 17 residues. Germline V gene lookup returns CDR1 SGHTA and CDR2 FQGNSA. CDR3: CASTKLTGASSYNEQFF. Here the CDR3 DNA reads TGTGCCAGCACCAAACTAACGGGAGCTTCCTCCTACAATGAGCAGTTCTTC. The entire variable domain, with the rest obtained from reference TRBV7-2 and TRBJ2-1, is as follows: GAGVSQSPSNKVTEKGKDVELRCDPISGHTALYWYRQSLGQGLEFLIYFQGNSAPDKSGLPSDRFSAERTGGSVSTLTIQRTQQEDSAVYLCASTKLTGASSYNEQFFGPGTRLTVL.

The chain has TRBV28 and TRBJ1-5, with a possible D match to TRBD1 (5 bases). Trimming removed 6 bases at V and 2 bases at J, with 14 bases between. The CDR3 consists of 15 residues. Germline CDR1 reads MDHEN; CDR2 reads SYDVKM. This CDR3 is CASRGRGEGNQPQHF. The DNA for the CDR3 is TGTGCCAGCAGAGGCCGGGGGGAAGGCAATCAGCCCCAGCATTTT.